These 3 T cell receptor beta chains came from one sample sequenced in a study of T cell responses to AZD1222 COVID-19 vaccine. Generated by immunoSEQ multiplex PCR, the TCRdb table keeps only in-frame clones and is missing some. The sample yields approximately 140,000 clones, 80% to 95% seen once. Sequencing was performed on peripheral blood, taken 28 days after the second AZD1222 dose. The receptor source for this set is an adult who received the AZD1222 COVID-19 vaccine.

The J gene is TRBJ1-3, the V gene TRBV7-2, with 7 bases matching TRBD1. This CDR3 is 16 amino acids long. J lost 0 bases, V lost 5 bases, and 7 bases had no gene match. Per germline, CDR1 SGHTA and CDR2 FQGNSA. As DNA, the CDR3 is TGTGCCAGCAGCCCCGGGACAGCCCTCTCTGGAAACACCATATATTTT. Protein: CASSPGTALSGNTIYF.

The chain has TRBV5-4 and TRBJ2-3; 8 bases align to TRBD2. Germline lookup yields CDR1 SGHNT and CDR2 YYREEE (reference sequence). Losses at the gene ends were 4 bases for V and 3 bases for J; bases not matched to a gene: 1. This CDR3 is built from 13 residues. The CDR3, as DNA: TGTGCCAGCAGCCGGGGGGGGACAGATACGCAGTATTTT. Translating gives CASSRGGTDTQYF.

CDR3 loop: CASSFGALSYNSPLHF. In DNA form, the CDR3 reads TGTGCCAGCAGCTTCGGGGCCCTTTCCTATAATTCACCCCTCCACTTT. V usage is TRBV11-2 and J usage is TRBJ1-6; the D gene is possibly TRBD1 (5 bases). V gave up 3 bases and J gave up 1 base, with 10 bases separating them. This CDR3 region has 16 residues. The germline V gene has CDR1 SGHAT and CDR2 FQNNGV. The entire variable domain, with the rest obtained from reference TRBV11-2 and TRBJ1-6, is as follows: EAGVAQSPRYKIIEKRQSVAFWCNPISGHATLYWYQQILGQGPKLLIQFQNNGVVDDSQLPKDRFSAERLKGVDSTLKIQPAKLEDSAVYLCASSFGALSYNSPLHFGNGTRLTVT.